This T cell receptor (beta chain) is from a study of immune heterogeneity within non-small cell lung tumors (dated by TCRdb to the late 2010s). Context from the whole study: By histology, the tumors included some ten non-squamous carcinomas, several squamous cell carcinomas and 1 tumor not otherwise specified. Whole-exome sequencing, RNA-seq and TCR beta repertoire sequencing were combined for multiple spatially distinct regions from each NSCLC tumor so that intratumoral immune heterogeneity could be examined. TCR repertoire analysis included 55 to 65 tumor loci from 15 patients, whereas transcriptome data included only roughly 40 loci from 12 patients. Neoantigen binding to each patient's HLA alleles was predicted with netMHCpan-3.0 for mutant peptides of 8 to 11 amino acids. What the authors observed across the whole study: Within a patient, identical dominant CDR3B clonotypes were found to recur across loci, yet unique high-frequency clones were also harbored in different tumor locations. High-frequency TCR beta clonotypes were found to be largely distinct between individual patients. Local T-cell repertoire clonality showed a statistically significant but moderate positive correlation with local tumor mutational burden (R 0.3 to 0.35).

For the TCR template, genomic DNA was extracted from bulk tumor tissue, and 500 to 750 ng of gDNA was amplified for each sample. During surgery, multiple biopsies were taken from each primary tumor, with sampling sites spaced as far apart as possible within the tumor mass. The study cohort was described as untreated and was composed of newly diagnosed NSCLC cases undergoing curative surgery. The donor group was made up of about 14 newly diagnosed non-small cell lung cancer patients undergoing surgery with curative intent. Two independent pathologists examined the resected tumor masses. Only DNA and RNA samples of high quality went on to sequencing. V is cut by 1 base and J by 3 bases, and the space between the germline ends is 9 bases. The CDR3 goes from the cysteine to the phenylalanine over 15 residues. CDR3 DNA only is kept here, 45 bases in frame from base 1. For CDR1 and CDR2, the germline V gene lists MNHNS and SASEGT.

The TCR beta CDR3 region was amplified with a multiplex PCR system whose first round ran for 9 to 10 cycles using 32 V-gene forward primers and 13 J-gene reverse primers. A QIAGEN Multiplex PCR Kit was used for first-round PCR, and the primer sequences were filed in Chinese patent CN105087789A. A second PCR round added Illumina universal primers using the Phusion High-Fidelity PCR Kit. The TCR libraries underwent paired-end sequencing with a read length of 151 bp on the Illumina HiSeq X Ten platform. As for the original processing: Reads without multiplex PCR primers were removed using Cutadapt, read pairs were merged using PEAR, and CDR3 regions were called using MiXCR with default settings. Shannon entropy measured repertoire diversity, and clonality was calculated as one minus the Shannon entropy divided by the ln of the count of productive unique sequences. Clonotypes at a frequency of at least 0.5% were defined as dominant or high-frequency T-cell clones. TCRdb passed the public sequencing reads through fastp at Q25 and MiXCR, retaining productive beta sequences. Merged by CDR3 protein, the rows form single entries marked with the most common genes and DNA. Clone size and V and J calls follow TCRdb, not the original study. The sample data list under 5,500 distinct CDR3 sequences, and 20% to 25% of these were observed just once. Roughly 8% of the sample is in the top ten clones.

This clonotype is assessed as medium-sized (0.01 to 0.1%). The antigen it recognizes is unknown. No quality values exist for individual bases; no much larger clone is one base distant. The rearranged segments are TRBV6-1 and TRBJ1-4; TRBD1 might be the D gene, on 5 matching bases. Sequencing was done on a sample of lung tumor tissue. This receptor was taken from a man in his sixties or seventies with non-small cell lung cancer. In nucleotide form, the sequence is TGTGCCAGCAGTGAAGGCCAGGGACCTAATGAAAAACTGTTTTTT. This codes for CASSEGQGPNEKLFF.